Here is one TCR beta chain with its context. This record comes from a study of blood T cell repertoires in COVID-19. CDR3 length: 15 amino acids. The V gene's germline CDR1 is WSHSY and CDR2 SAAADI. V lost 3 bases, J lost 8 bases, and 9 bases stayed unmatched. Clones were read by immunoSEQ multiplex PCR, and TCRdb kept only the in-frame ones, dropping some. The sample records about 55,000 clones, approximately 90% being singletons. This chain links TRBV10-2 with TRBJ2-4; TRBD1 agrees at 8 bases. Material: peripheral blood. The TCR sequence derives from a man aged 35-49 years with acute or convalescent COVID-19. The CDR3, as DNA: TGCGCCAGCAGTGATTGGACAGGGAAGGGATACATTCAGTACTTC. Its translation: CASSDWTGKGYIQYF.